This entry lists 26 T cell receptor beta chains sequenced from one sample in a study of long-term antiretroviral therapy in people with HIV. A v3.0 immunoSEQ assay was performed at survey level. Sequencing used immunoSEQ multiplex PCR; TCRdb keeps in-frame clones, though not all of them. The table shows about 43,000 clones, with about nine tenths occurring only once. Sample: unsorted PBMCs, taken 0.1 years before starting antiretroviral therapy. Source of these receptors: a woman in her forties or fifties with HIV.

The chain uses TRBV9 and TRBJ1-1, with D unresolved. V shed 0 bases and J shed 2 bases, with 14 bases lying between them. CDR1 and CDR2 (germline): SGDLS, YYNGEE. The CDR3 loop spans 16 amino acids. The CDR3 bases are TGTGCCAGCAGCGTAGGACGTGGGTTCCAAAACACTGAAGCTTTCTTT. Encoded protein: CASSVGRGFQNTEAFF.

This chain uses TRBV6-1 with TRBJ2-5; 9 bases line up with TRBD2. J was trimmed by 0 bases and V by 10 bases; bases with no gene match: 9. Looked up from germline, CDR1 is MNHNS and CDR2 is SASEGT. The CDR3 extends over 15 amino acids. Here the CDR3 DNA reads TGTGCCACCCAACGGCGGGGGGGAAACCAAGAGACCCAGTACTTC. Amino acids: CATQRRGGNQETQYF.

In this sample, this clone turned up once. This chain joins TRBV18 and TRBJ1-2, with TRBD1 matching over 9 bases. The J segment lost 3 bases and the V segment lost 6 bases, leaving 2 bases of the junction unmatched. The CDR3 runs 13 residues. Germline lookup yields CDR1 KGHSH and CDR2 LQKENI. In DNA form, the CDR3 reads TGTGCCAGCTCGCGACAGGGGGACTATGGCTACACCTTC. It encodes CASSRQGDYGYTF. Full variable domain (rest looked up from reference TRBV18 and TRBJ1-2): NAGVMQNPRHLVRRRGQEARLRCSPMKGHSHVYWYRQLPEEGLKFMVYLQKENIIDESGMPKERFSAEFPKEGPSILRIQQVVRGDSAAYFCASSRQGDYGYTFGSGTRLTVV.

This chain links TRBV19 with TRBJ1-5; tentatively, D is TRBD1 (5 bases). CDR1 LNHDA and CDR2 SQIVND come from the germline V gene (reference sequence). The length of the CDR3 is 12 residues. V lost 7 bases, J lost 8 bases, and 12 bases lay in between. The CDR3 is CASTQFREPQHF. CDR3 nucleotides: TGTGCCAGTACCCAGTTCAGGGAGCCCCAGCATTTT.

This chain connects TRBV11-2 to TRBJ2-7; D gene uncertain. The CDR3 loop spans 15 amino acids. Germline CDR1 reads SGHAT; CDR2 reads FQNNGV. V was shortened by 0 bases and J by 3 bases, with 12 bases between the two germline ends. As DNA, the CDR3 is TGTGCCAGCAGCTTAGACACCCCACAAGACTACGAGCAGTACTTC. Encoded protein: CASSLDTPQDYEQYF.

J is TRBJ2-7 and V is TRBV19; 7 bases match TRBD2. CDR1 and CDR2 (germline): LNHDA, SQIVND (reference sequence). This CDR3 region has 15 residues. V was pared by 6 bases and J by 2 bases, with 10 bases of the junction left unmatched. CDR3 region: CASRAGLGVTYEQYF. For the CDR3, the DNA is TGTGCCAGTAGGGCCGGACTAGGGGTGACCTACGAGCAGTACTTC.

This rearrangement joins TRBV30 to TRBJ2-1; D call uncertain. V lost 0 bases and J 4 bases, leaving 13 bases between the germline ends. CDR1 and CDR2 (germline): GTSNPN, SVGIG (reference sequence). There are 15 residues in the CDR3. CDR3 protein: CAWSVKGKEYNEQFF. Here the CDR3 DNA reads TGTGCCTGGAGTGTAAAGGGAAAGGAGTACAATGAGCAGTTCTTC.

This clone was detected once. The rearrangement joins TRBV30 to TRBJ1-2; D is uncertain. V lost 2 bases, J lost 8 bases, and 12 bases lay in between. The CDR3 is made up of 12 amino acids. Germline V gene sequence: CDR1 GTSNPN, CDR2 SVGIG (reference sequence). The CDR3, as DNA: TGTGCCTGGAGTATTGGATTAAGCGGCTACACCTTC. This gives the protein CAWSIGLSGYTF. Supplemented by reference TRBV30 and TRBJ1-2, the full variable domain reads SQTIHQWPATLVQPVGSPLSLECTVEGTSNPNLYWYRQAAGRGLQLLFYSVGIGQISSEVPQNLSASRPQDRQFILSSKKLLLSDSGFYLCAWSIGLSGYTFGSGTRLTVV.

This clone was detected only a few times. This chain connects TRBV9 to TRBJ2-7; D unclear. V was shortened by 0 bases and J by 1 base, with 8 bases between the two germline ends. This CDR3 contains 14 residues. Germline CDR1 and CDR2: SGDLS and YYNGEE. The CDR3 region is CASSVGVGSYEQYF. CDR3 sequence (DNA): TGTGCCAGCAGCGTAGGAGTGGGGTCCTACGAGCAGTACTTC.

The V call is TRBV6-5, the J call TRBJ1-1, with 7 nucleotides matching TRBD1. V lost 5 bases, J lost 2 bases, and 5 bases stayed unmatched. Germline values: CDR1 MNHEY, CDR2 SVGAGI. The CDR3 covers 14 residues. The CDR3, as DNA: TGTGCCAGCAGTAATAGGGACAGCAACACTGAAGCTTTCTTT. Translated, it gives CASSNRDSNTEAFF.

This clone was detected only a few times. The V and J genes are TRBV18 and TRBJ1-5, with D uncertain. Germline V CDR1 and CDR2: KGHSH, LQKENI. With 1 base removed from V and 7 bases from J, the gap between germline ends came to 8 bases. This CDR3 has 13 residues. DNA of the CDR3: TGTGCCAGCTCACCACTTTCTGAACAGCCCCAGCATTTT. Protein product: CASSPLSEQPQHF.

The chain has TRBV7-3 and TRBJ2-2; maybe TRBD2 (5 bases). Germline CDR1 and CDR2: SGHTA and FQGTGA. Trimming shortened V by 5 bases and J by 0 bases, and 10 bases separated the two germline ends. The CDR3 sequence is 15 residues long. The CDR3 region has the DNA TGTGCCAGCAGCCACCCGGGAACGAACACCGGGGAGCTGTTTTTT. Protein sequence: CASSHPGTNTGELFF. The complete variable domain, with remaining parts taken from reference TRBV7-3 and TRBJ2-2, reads GAGVSQTPSNKVTEKGKYVELRCDPISGHTALYWYRQSLGQGPEFLIYFQGTGAADDSGLPNDRFFAVRPEGSVSTLKIQRTERGDSAVYLCASSHPGTNTGELFFGEGSRLTVL.

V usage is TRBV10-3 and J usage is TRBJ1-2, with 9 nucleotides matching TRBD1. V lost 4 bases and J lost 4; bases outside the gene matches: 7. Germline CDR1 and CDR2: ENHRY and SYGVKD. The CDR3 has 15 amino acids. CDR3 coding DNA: TGTGCCATCAGTGTCCTAGGACAGGGGTCCTATGGCTACACCTTC. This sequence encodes CAISVLGQGSYGYTF.

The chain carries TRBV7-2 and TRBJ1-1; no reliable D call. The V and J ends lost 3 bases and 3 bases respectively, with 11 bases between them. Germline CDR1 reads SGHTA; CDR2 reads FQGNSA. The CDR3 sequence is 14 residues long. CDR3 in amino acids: CASSLGYGYTEAFF. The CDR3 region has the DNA TGTGCCAGCAGCTTGGGATATGGCTACACTGAAGCTTTCTTT.

This chain's CDR3 is CASRAKQGTSYEQYF. The CDR3 bases are TGTGCCAGCAGGGCTAAACAGGGGACATCCTACGAGCAGTACTTC. The chain uses TRBV2 and TRBJ2-7; TRBD1 aligns across 7 bases. V was clipped by 6 bases and J by 1 base; unmatched bases: 9. Looked up from germline, CDR1 is SNHLY and CDR2 is FYNNEI. The CDR3 has 15 amino acids.

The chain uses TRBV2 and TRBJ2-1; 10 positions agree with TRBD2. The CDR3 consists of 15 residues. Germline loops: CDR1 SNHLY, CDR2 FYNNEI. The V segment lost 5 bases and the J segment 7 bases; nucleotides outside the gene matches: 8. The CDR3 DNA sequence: TGTGCCAGCAGTAGCGGGGGGGCTTGGAGGAATGAGCAGTTCTTC. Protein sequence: CASSSGGAWRNEQFF.

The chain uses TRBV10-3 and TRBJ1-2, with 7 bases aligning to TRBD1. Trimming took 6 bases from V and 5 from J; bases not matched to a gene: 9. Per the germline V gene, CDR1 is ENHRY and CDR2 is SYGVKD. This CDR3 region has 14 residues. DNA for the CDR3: TGTGCCATCAGCCAAGGGGGCACGGAATATGGCTACACCTTC. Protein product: CAISQGGTEYGYTF.

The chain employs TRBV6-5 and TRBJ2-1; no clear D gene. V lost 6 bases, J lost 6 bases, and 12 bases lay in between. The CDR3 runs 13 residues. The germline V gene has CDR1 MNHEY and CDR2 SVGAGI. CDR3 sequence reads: CASSSTEANEQFF. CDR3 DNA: TGTGCCAGCAGCTCCACAGAAGCCAATGAGCAGTTCTTC.

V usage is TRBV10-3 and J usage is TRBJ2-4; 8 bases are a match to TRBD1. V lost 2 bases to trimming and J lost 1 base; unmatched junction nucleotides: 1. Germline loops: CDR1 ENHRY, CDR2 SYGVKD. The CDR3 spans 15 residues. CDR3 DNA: TGTGCCATCAGTGAGGGGGACAGGGCCAAAAACATTCAGTACTTC. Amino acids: CAISEGDRAKNIQYF.

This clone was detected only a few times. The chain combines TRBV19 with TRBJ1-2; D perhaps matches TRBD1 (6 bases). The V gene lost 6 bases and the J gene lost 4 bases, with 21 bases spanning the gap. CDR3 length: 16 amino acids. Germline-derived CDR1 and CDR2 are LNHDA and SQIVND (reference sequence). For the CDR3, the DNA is TGTGCCAGTAGAAACCAAAGGGCAGGGGTAACCTATGGCTACACCTTC. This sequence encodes CASRNQRAGVTYGYTF.

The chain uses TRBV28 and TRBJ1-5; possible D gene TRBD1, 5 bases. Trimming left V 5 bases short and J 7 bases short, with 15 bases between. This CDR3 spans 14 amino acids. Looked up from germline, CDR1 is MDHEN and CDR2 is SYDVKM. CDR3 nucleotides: TGTGCCAGCAGTGCCCCAGGGTCGCAGCAGCCCCAGCATTTT. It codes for CASSAPGSQQPQHF. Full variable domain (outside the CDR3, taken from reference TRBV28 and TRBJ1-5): DVKVTQSSRYLVKRTGEKVFLECVQDMDHENMFWYRQDPGLGLRLIYFSYDVKMKEKGDIPEGYSVSREKKERFSLILESASTNQTSMYLCASSAPGSQQPQHFGDGTRLSIL.

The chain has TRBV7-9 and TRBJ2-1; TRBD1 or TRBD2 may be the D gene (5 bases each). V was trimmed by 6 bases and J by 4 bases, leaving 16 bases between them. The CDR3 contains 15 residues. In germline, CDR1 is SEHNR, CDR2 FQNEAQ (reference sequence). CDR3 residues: CASSPPGPRYNEQFF. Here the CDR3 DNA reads TGTGCCAGCAGTCCACCGGGACCCCGGTACAATGAGCAGTTCTTC.

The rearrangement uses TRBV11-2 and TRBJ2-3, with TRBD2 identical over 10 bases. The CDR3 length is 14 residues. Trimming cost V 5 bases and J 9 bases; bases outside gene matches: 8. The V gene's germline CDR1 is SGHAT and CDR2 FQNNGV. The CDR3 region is CASSPLAGGHTQYF. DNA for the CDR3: TGTGCCAGCAGCCCCTTAGCGGGGGGTCACACGCAGTATTTT.

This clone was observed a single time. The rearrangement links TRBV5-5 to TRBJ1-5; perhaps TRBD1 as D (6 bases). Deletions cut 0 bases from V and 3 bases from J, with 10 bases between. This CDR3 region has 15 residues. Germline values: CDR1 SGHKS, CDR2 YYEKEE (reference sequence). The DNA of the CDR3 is TGTGCCAGCAGCTTGGTGGGACAACTCAATCAGCCCCAGCATTTT. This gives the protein CASSLVGQLNQPQHF.

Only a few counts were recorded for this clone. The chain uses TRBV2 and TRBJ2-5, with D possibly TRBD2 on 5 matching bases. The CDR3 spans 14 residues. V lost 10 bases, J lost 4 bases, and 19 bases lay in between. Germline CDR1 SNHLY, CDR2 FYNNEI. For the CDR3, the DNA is TGTGCCACCCGGGGTAGGATCGGGGTAGAGACCCAGTACTTC. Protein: CATRGRIGVETQYF.

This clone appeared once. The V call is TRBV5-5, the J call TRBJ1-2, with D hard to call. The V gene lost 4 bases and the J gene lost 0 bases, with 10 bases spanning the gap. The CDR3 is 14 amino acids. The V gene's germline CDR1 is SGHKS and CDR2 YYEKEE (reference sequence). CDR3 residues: CASSLGSTNYGYTF. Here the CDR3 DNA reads TGTGCCAGCAGCCTTGGGAGTACTAACTATGGCTACACCTTC.